This TCR beta chain was captured in a study of T cell responses to AZD1222 COVID-19 vaccine. Study results and caveats: In a largely white British group with more females than males, clonal diversity was possibly underestimated.

The repertoire was sequenced with immunoSEQ multiplex PCR; TCRdb's copy has only in-frame clones and lacks some. The table has tens of thousands of clones, around 86% seen once. In regard to this clone: No antigen is known for it.

This sequence was found in an adult in good health. Sequences were derived from peripheral blood, sampled on day 0 of AZD1222 vaccination.

Here the CDR3 DNA reads TGCAGTGCTGAGACCCCGGCGGGGCAGTATTTT. As protein: CSAETPAGQYF. The V call is TRBV20-1, the J call TRBJ2-3; TRBD2 is a possible D gene (5 bases). The germline V and J ends were trimmed by 5 bases and 11 bases, with 14 bases remaining between them. CDR1 and CDR2 from the germline V gene are DFQATT and SNEGSKA (reference sequence). This CDR3 is 11 amino acids long.